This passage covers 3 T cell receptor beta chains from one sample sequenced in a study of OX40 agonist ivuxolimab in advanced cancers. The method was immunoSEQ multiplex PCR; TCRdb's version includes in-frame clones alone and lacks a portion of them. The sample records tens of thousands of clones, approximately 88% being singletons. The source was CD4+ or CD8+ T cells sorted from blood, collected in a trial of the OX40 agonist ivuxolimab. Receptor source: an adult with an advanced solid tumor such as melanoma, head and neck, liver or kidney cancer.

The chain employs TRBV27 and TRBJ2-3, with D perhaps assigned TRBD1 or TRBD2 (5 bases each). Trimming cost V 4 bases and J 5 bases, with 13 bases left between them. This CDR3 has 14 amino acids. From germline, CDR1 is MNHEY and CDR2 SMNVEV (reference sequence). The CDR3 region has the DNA TGTGCCAGCAGTTCGTGGGACGAGGAAGATACGCAGTATTTT. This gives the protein CASSSWDEEDTQYF.

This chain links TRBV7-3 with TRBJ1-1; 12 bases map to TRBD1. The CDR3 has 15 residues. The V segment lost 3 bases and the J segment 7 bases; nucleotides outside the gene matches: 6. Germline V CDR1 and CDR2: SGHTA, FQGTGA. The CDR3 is CASSFGTGGVDEAFF. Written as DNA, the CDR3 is TGTGCCAGCAGCTTCGGGACAGGGGGCGTTGATGAAGCTTTCTTT.

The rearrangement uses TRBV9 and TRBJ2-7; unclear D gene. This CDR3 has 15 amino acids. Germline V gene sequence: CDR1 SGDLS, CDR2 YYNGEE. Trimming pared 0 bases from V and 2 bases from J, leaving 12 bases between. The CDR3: CASSVAGGPPYEQYF. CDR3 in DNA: TGTGCCAGCAGCGTAGCAGGTGGGCCCCCCTACGAGCAGTACTTC.